The clone carrying this T cell receptor beta chain was seen many times. Its antigen is not identified. The germline V gene encodes CDR1 MNHNS and CDR2 SASEGT. CDR3 size: 15 residues. After removal of 5 bases from V and 6 bases from J, the junction contained 10 bases not matched to a gene. Via MiXCR, TCRdb re-called the reads, giving one row per CDR3 protein. The sample holds hundreds of thousands of distinct CDR3 sequences, about a sixth seen once. The sample comes from a study of T cell repertoires in cytomegalovirus infection. Study-wide points: The response measured ex vivo was dominated by TCR beta clonotypes (HLA-C-restricted and CMV-specific).

The sequenced sample consisted of PBMCs. The receptor was derived from a human donor in good health (CMV status not recorded). Some clones in this sample may be carry-over from other donors' samples. The V gene is TRBV6-1, the J gene TRBJ2-7, with TRBD1 identical over 10 bases. CDR3 sequence reads: CASSYFQTGGTEQYF. In DNA, the CDR3 is TGTGCCAGCAGTTACTTTCAGACAGGGGGCACCGAGCAGTACTTC.